These 20 T cell receptor beta chains came from one sample sequenced in a study of cytomegalovirus exposure and HLA in healthy donors. Assay: immunoSEQ multiplex PCR; the TCRdb copy retains only in-frame clones and omits some. The sample includes 55,000 to 65,000 clones, about 96% of them seen just once. The sequenced sample was PBMCs. The source of these receptors is a man between 18 and 35 years old in good health and CMV-seronegative.

The chain combines TRBV11-3 with TRBJ2-1, with D tentatively TRBD2 (5 bases). The CDR3 is 12 amino acids. Germline assignment: CDR1 SGHNT and CDR2 YENEEA. V was clipped by 5 bases and J by 6 bases, with 8 bases between them. CDR3 protein: CASSDAGNEQFF. The CDR3 DNA follows: TGTGCCAGCAGCGACGCGGGCAATGAGCAGTTCTTC.

The chain employs TRBV6-1 and TRBJ2-2; TRBD2 matches 8 bases. Germline assignment: CDR1 MNHNS and CDR2 SASEGT. V shed 8 bases, J shed 7 bases, and the junction held 12 bases outside the gene matches. This CDR3 has 15 amino acids. CDR3 sequence reads: CASGGLAQGGGELFF. The CDR3 DNA sequence: TGTGCCAGCGGAGGACTAGCCCAGGGAGGCGGGGAGCTGTTTTTT.

J is TRBJ2-2 and V is TRBV7-9, with 9 bases aligning to TRBD2. Germline CDR1 is SEHNR and CDR2 is FQNEAQ (reference sequence). This CDR3 region has 17 residues. J was trimmed by 0 bases and V by 2 bases; bases with no gene match: 4. The CDR3 is CASSLQLAGPNTGELFF. CDR3 DNA: TGTGCCAGCAGCTTACAACTAGCGGGCCCGAACACCGGGGAGCTGTTTTTT.

The chain recombines TRBV7-2 with TRBJ2-3, with TRBD1 as a possible D gene (6 bases). Germline CDR1 reads SGHTA; CDR2 reads FQGNSA. Trimming stripped 5 bases from V and 4 bases from J, with 16 bases between. CDR3 size: 15 residues. The CDR3 reads CASSPQQGRADTQYF. In nucleotides, the CDR3 is TGTGCCAGCAGCCCCCAACAGGGAAGAGCAGATACGCAGTATTTT.

The V call is TRBV5-1, the J call TRBJ1-3, with 7 bases aligning to TRBD1. The CDR3 runs 17 residues. Unmatched junction bases numbered 15, after V lost 4 bases and J lost 5 bases. The germline V gene encodes CDR1 SGHRS and CDR2 YFSETQ. The CDR3, as DNA: TGCGCCAGCAGCCCCGCGGTTGGTGGGACAGCGAGAAACACCATATATTTT. The encoded protein is CASSPAVGGTARNTIYF. The whole variable domain, filled in from reference TRBV5-1 and TRBJ1-3, reads KAGVTQTPRYLIKTRGQQVTLSCSPISGHRSVSWYQQTPGQGLQFLFEYFSETQRNKGNFPGRFSGRQFSNSRSEMNVSTLELGDSALYLCASSPAVGGTARNTIYFGEGSWLTVV.

This chain uses TRBV7-5 with TRBJ2-7; the table calls TRBD1, which could not be checked here. TRBV7-5 constitutes a pseudogene. CDR3 length: 13 amino acids. CDR3 in amino acids: CVSIRQGAYEQYF. The CDR3 nucleotides read TGTGTCAGTATAAGACAGGGGGCCTACGAGCAGTACTTC.

The chain uses TRBV7-2 and TRBJ2-7; 7 nucleotides agree with TRBD2. The CDR3 loop spans 16 amino acids. With 2 bases clipped from V and 3 bases from J, the junction kept 10 bases outside the gene matches. Germline values: CDR1 SGHTA, CDR2 FQGNSA. CDR3 DNA: TGTGCCAGCAGCTTACATGTGGGGGGGATCGGCTACGAGCAGTACTTC. It yields the protein CASSLHVGGIGYEQYF.

V and J are TRBV11-2 and TRBJ2-5, with D possibly TRBD2 on 5 matching bases. The length of the CDR3 is 15 residues. Germline V gene lookup returns CDR1 SGHAT and CDR2 FQNNGV. With 4 bases removed from V and 1 base from J, the gap between germline ends came to 13 bases. CDR3 sequence reads: CASSSEVGVQETQYF. CDR3 coding DNA: TGTGCCAGCAGCTCCGAGGTGGGAGTCCAAGAGACCCAGTACTTC.

The V gene is TRBV7-6, the J gene TRBJ2-1; possible D gene TRBD2, 6 bases. The V and J ends lost 1 base and 4 bases respectively, with 11 bases between them. The CDR3 has 15 residues. Germline V gene data show CDR1 as SGHVS and CDR2 as FNYEAQ. CDR3: CASSLGLEPYNEQFF. The CDR3 coding sequence is TGTGCCAGCAGCTTAGGACTAGAACCTTACAATGAGCAGTTCTTC.

This clone was recorded a few times. The V call is TRBV27, the J call TRBJ1-5; D call uncertain. From germline, CDR1 is MNHEY and CDR2 SMNVEV (reference sequence). The CDR3 consists of 15 residues. The germline V and J ends were trimmed by 1 base and 3 bases, with 10 bases remaining between them. CDR3 in amino acids: CASSLLGGLNQPQHF. In DNA, the CDR3 is TGTGCCAGCAGTTTATTAGGCGGGCTCAATCAGCCCCAGCATTTT.

This chain connects TRBV11-2 to TRBJ2-3; 8 nucleotides agree with TRBD1. The CDR3 consists of 16 residues. V lost 4 bases, J lost 0 bases, and 6 bases stayed unmatched. Germline CDR1 and CDR2: SGHAT and FQNNGV. The chain's CDR3 is CASSSHRGKSTDTQYF. The DNA of the CDR3 is TGTGCCAGCAGCTCACACAGGGGGAAGAGCACAGATACGCAGTATTTT.

The J gene is TRBJ2-3, the V gene TRBV10-2; maybe TRBD1 (6 bases). The CDR3 extends over 15 amino acids. The V gene's germline CDR1 is WSHSY and CDR2 SAAADI. V lost 4 bases and J lost 4, with 15 bases in between. CDR3 DNA sequence: TGCGCCAGCAGTGTGGCCAGGGGTCCGCCAGATACGCAGTATTTT. This gives the protein CASSVARGPPDTQYF.

This chain connects TRBV28 to TRBJ2-1; 7 positions match TRBD1. Germline values: CDR1 MDHEN, CDR2 SYDVKM. This CDR3 spans 13 amino acids. The V and J ends lost 11 bases and 3 bases, in that order; junction bases with no gene match: 7. The CDR3 nucleotides read TGTGCCGGAAGAAGACAGGGCTACAATGAGCAGTTCTTC. Encoded protein: CAGRRQGYNEQFF.

The chain has TRBV2 and TRBJ2-5, with 9 bases aligning to TRBD1. Germline CDR1 is SNHLY and CDR2 is FYNNEI. Trimming cost V 6 bases and J 3 bases; bases outside gene matches: 5. The CDR3 is made up of 14 amino acids. CDR3 sequence: CASRLTGGEETQYF. The CDR3 coding sequence is TGTGCCAGCAGGCTGACAGGGGGTGAAGAGACCCAGTACTTC. Variable domain in full (rest from reference TRBV2 and TRBJ2-5): EPEVTQTPSHQVTQMGQEVILRCVPISNHLYFYWYRQILGQKVEFLVSFYNNEISEKSEIFDDQFSVERPDGSNFTLKIRSTKLEDSAMYFCASRLTGGEETQYFGPGTRLLVL.

The gene calls are TRBV4-1 and TRBJ2-7, with 9 bases matching TRBD1. V lost 5 bases and J lost 6; bases outside the gene matches: 11. The CDR3 has 15 amino acids. Germline assignment: CDR1 MGHRA and CDR2 YSYEKL. CDR3 bases: TGCGCCAGCAGCTACCCGGGACAGGGCCTAAGCGAGCAGTACTTC. Its translation is CASSYPGQGLSEQYF.

In nucleotides, the CDR3 is TGCGCCAGCAGCCCCGGACAGAATGAAGGGGATGAGCAGTTCTTC. Protein sequence: CASSPGQNEGDEQFF. The V gene is TRBV4-1, the J gene TRBJ2-1, with D perhaps TRBD1 (6 bases). Trimming stripped 4 bases from V and 8 bases from J, with 18 bases between. The CDR3 has 15 residues. Germline V gives CDR1 MGHRA, CDR2 YSYEKL.

The genes are TRBV11-3 and TRBJ2-3; 7 bases fit TRBD1. The CDR3 is 16 amino acids. After removal of 3 bases from V and 2 bases from J, the junction contained 8 bases not matched to a gene. CDR1 is SGHNT and CDR2 is YENEEA in the germline V gene. CDR3 region: CASSFTGTASTDTQYF. The DNA for the CDR3 is TGTGCCAGCAGCTTTACCGGGACAGCTTCCACAGATACGCAGTATTTT.

The rearrangement joins TRBV11-2 to TRBJ2-7; D is unclear. V lost 5 bases and J 5 bases, leaving 13 bases between the germline ends. This CDR3 is built from 13 residues. Germline V gene lookup returns CDR1 SGHAT and CDR2 FQNNGV. This chain's CDR3 is CASSILNRDEQYF. CDR3 DNA sequence: TGTGCCAGCAGCATCCTGAATCGGGACGAGCAGTACTTC.

This clone was observed once. The chain links TRBV27 to TRBJ1-5; D is unresolved. CDR3 length equals 13 residues. V was pared by 1 base and J by 6 bases, with 7 bases between. CDR1 MNHEY and CDR2 SMNVEV come from the germline V gene (reference sequence). The CDR3 loop reads CASSLFEGQPQHF. DNA for the CDR3: TGTGCCAGCAGTTTATTCGAGGGTCAGCCCCAGCATTTT.

This clone was seen only once. This rearrangement joins TRBV27 to TRBJ1-2; D is ambiguous. CDR3 length: 14 residues. Looked up from germline, CDR1 is MNHEY and CDR2 is SMNVEV (reference sequence). The V and J ends lost 3 bases and 5 bases respectively, with 13 bases between them. The CDR3 DNA follows: TGTGCCAGCAGTTTTTCGCGAGACACTTATGGCTACACCTTC. Protein sequence: CASSFSRDTYGYTF.